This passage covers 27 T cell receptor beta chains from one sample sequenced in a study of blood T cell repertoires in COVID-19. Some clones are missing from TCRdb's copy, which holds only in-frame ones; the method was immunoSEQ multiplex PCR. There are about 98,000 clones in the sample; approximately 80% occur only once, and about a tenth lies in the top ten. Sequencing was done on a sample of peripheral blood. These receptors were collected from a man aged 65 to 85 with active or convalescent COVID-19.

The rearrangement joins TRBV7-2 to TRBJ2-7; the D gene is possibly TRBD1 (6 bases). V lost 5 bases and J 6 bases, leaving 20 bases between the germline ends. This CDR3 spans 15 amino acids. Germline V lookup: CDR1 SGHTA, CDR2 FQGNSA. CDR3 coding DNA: TGTGCCAGCAGCCTGACCGAGGCCAGGGGTCTCGAGCAGTACTTC. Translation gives CASSLTEARGLEQYF. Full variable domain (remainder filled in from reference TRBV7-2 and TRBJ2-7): GAGVSQSPSNKVTEKGKDVELRCDPISGHTALYWYRQSLGQGLEFLIYFQGNSAPDKSGLPSDRFSAERTGGSVSTLTIQRTQQEDSAVYLCASSLTEARGLEQYFGPGTRLTVT.

The CDR3 DNA follows: TGCGCCAGCAGGGGAGGGGGACAATCTAATGAAAAACTGTTTTTT. Residues: CASRGGGQSNEKLFF. The V and J genes are TRBV10-2 and TRBJ1-4, with D possibly matching TRBD1 (6 bases). Germline V gene lookup returns CDR1 WSHSY and CDR2 SAAADI. V dropped 6 bases and J dropped 3 bases, with 14 bases sitting between them. CDR3 length equals 15 residues.

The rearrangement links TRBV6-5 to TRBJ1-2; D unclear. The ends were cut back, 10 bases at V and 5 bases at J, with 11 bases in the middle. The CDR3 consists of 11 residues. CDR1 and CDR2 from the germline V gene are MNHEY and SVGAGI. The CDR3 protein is CATSLGYGYTF. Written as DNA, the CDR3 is TGTGCCACCTCCCTAGGTTATGGCTACACCTTC.

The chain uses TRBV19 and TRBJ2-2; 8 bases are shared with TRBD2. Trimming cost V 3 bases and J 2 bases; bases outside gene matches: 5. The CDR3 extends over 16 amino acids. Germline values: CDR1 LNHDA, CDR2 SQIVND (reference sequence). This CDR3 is CASSIRGGGNTGELFF. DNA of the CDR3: TGTGCCAGTAGTATCCGGGGGGGCGGTAACACCGGGGAGCTGTTTTTT.

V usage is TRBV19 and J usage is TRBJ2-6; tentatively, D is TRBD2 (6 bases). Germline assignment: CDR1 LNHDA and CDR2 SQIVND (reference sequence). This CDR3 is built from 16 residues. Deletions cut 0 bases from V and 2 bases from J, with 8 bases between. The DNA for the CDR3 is TGTGCCAGTAGTATAGATCCGGGGGCTGGGGCCAACGTCCTGACTTTC. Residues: CASSIDPGAGANVLTF. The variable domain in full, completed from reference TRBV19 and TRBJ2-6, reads DGGITQSPKYLFRKEGQNVTLSCEQNLNHDAMYWYRQDPGQGLRLIYYSQIVNDFQKGDIAEGYSVSREKKESFPLTVTSAQKNPTAFYLCASSIDPGAGANVLTFGAGSRLTVL.

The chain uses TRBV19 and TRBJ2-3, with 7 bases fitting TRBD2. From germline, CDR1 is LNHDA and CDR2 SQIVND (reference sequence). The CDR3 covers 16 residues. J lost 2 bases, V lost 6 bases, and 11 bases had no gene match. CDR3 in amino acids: CASSSSQGGTTDTQYF. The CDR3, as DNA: TGTGCCAGTAGCTCTTCGCAGGGAGGGACCACAGATACGCAGTATTTT.

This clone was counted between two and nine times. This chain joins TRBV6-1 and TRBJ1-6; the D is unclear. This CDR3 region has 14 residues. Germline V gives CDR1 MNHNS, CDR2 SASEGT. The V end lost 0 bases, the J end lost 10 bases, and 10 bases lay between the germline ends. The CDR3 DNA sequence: TGTGCCAGCAGTGAAGCCAGGCGGGAGTCACCCCTCCACTTT. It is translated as CASSEARRESPLHF.

This CDR3 is CATSRGTRGETQYF. The DNA for the CDR3 is TGTGCCACCAGCAGGGGGACCAGGGGAGAGACCCAGTACTTC. V usage is TRBV15 and J usage is TRBJ2-5, with D tentatively TRBD1 (6 bases). CDR3 size: 14 residues. Trimming stripped 3 bases from V and 4 bases from J, with 12 bases between. CDR1 LNHNV and CDR2 YYDKDF come from the germline V gene (reference sequence).

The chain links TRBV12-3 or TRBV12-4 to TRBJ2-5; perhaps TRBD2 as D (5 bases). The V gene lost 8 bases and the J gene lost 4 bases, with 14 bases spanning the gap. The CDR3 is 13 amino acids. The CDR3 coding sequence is TGTGCCAGCCGCCCTTTTGAGGGAGAGACCCAGTACTTC. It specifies CASRPFEGETQYF.

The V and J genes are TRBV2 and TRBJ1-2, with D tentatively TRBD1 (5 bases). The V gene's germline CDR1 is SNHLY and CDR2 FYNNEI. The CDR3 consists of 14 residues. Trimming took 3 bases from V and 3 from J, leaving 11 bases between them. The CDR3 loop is CASSDPGLDYGYTF. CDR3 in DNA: TGTGCCAGCAGTGACCCAGGGCTGGACTATGGCTACACCTTC.

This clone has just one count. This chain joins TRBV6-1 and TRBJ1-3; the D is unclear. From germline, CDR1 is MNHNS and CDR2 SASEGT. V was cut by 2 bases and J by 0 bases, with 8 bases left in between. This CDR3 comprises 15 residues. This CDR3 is CASSEQRSSGNTIYF. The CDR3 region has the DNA TGTGCCAGCAGTGAACAGCGATCCTCTGGAAACACCATATATTTT.

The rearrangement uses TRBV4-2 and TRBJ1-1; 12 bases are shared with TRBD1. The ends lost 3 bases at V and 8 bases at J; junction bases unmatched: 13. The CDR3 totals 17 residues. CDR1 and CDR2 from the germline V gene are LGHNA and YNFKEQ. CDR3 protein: CASSHKIRGQGAFEAFF. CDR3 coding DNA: TGTGCCAGCAGCCATAAGATTAGGGGACAGGGGGCTTTCGAAGCTTTCTTT.

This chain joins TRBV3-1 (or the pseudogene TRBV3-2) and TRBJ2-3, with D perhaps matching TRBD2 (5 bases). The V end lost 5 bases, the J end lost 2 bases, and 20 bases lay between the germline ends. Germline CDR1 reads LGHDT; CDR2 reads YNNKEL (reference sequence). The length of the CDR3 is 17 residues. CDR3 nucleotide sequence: TGTGCCAGCAGCAGAGGGTGGGGAGCAGGAAACACAGATACGCAGTATTTT. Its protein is CASSRGWGAGNTDTQYF.

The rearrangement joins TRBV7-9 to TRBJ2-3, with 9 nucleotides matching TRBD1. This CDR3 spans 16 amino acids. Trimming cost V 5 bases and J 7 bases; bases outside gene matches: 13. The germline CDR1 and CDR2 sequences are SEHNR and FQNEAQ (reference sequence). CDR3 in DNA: TGTGCCAGCAGCCAAGAATACAGGGGGCCGGAAAATACGCAGTATTTT. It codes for CASSQEYRGPENTQYF.

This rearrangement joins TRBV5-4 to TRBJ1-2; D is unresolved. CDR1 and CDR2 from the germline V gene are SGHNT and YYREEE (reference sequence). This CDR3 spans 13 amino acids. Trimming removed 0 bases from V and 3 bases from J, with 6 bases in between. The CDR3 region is CASSLVEDYGYTF. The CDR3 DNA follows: TGTGCCAGCAGCTTGGTGGAGGACTATGGCTACACCTTC.

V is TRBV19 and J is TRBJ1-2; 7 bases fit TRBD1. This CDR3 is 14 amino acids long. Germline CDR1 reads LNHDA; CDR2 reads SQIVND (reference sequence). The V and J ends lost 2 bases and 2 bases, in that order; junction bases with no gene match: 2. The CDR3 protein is CASSIQGVNYGYTF. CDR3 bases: TGTGCCAGTAGTATACAGGGGGTGAACTATGGCTACACCTTC.

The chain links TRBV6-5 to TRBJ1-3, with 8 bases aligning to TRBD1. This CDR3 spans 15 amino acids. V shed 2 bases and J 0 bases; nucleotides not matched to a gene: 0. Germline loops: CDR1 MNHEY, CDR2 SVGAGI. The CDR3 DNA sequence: TGTGCCAGCAGTTACGGGACAGGCTCTGGAAACACCATATATTTT. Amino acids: CASSYGTGSGNTIYF.

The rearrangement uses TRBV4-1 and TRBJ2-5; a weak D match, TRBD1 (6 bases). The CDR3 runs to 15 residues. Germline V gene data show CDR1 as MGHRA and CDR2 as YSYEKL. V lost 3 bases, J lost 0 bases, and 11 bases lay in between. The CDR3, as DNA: TGCGCCAGCAGCCAGATGGACAGCTACCAAGAGACCCAGTACTTC. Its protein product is CASSQMDSYQETQYF.

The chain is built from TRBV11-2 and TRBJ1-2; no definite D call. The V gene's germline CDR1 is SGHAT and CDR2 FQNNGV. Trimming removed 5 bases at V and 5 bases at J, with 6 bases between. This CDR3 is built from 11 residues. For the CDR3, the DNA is TGTGCCAGCAGCCCCCGGTATGGCTACACCTTC. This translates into CASSPRYGYTF.

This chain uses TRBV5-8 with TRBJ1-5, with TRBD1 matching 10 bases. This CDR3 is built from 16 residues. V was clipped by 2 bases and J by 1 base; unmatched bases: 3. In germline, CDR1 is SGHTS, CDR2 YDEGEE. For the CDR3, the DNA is TGTGCCAGCAGCTTAGGGACAGGGGTGAGCAATCAGCCCCAGCATTTT. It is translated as CASSLGTGVSNQPQHF.

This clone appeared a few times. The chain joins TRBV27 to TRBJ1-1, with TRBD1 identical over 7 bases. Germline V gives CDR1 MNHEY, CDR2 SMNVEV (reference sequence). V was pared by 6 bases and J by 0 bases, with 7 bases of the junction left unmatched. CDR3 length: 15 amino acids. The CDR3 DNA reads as TGTGCCAGCAGCCGACAGGGCCACATGAACACTGAAGCTTTCTTT. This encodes CASSRQGHMNTEAFF.

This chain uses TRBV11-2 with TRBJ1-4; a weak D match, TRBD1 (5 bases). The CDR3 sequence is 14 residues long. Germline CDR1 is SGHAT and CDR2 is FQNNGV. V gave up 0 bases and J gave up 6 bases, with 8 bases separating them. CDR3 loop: CASSLDAGYEKLFF. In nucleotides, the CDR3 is TGTGCCAGCAGCTTAGACGCAGGGTATGAAAAACTGTTTTTT.

The CDR3 reads CASSAYRATYEQYF. The CDR3 bases are TGTGCCAGCAGTGCGTACAGGGCTACCTACGAGCAGTACTTC. The V gene is TRBV2, the J gene TRBJ2-7; tentative D call: TRBD1 (6 bases). Germline V gives CDR1 SNHLY, CDR2 FYNNEI. CDR3 length equals 14 residues. Trimming removed 4 bases at V and 2 bases at J, with 12 bases between.

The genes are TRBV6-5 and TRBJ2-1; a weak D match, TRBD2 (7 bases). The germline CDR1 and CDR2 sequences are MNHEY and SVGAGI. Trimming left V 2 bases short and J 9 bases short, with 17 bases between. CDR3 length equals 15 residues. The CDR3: CASSYGLTGGGEQFF. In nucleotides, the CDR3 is TGTGCCAGCAGTTACGGCCTAACGGGGGGCGGTGAGCAGTTCTTC.

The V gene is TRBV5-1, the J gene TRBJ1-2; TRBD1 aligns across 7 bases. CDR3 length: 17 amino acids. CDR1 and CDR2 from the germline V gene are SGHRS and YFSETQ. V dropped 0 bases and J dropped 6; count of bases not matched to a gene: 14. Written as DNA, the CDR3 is TGCGCCAGCAGCTTGGGGAGACAGGGAATATTCCTCCATGGCTACACCTTC. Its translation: CASSLGRQGIFLHGYTF. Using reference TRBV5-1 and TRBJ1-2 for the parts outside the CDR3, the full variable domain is KAGVTQTPRYLIKTRGQQVTLSCSPISGHRSVSWYQQTPGQGLQFLFEYFSETQRNKGNFPGRFSGRQFSNSRSEMNVSTLELGDSALYLCASSLGRQGIFLHGYTFGSGTRLTVV.

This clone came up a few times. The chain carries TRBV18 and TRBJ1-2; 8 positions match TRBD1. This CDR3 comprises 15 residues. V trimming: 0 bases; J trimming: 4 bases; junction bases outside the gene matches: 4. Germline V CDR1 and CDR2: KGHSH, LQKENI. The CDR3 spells CASSPPTTGVYGYTF. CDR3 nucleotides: TGTGCCAGCTCACCACCGACGACAGGGGTCTATGGCTACACCTTC.

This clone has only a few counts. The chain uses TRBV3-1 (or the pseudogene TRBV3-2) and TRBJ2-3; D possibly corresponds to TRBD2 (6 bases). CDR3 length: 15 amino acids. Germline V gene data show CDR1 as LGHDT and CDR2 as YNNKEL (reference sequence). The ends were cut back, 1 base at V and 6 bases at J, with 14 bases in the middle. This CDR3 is CASSQGGLALDTQYF. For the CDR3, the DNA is TGTGCCAGCAGCCAAGGGGGTCTAGCGTTGGATACGCAGTATTTT.